The text below deals with one TCR beta chain. Its antigen is still unknown. These data originate in a study of T cells in tumors after PD-1 blockade. Study overall: Each patient got pembrolizumab 200 mg every 3 weeks or cemiplimab 350 mg every 2 weeks. During anti-PD-1 treatment, some patients continued daily vismodegib 150 mg.

The study, taken as a whole, reports: Most post-therapy expanded exhausted CD8+ clones were new, undetected before treatment. Blood contained 35% to 50% of the tumor's TCR clonotypes.

Assay: immunoSEQ multiplex PCR; the TCRdb copy retains only in-frame clones and omits some. The sample consists of 1,500 or so clones, roughly 80% of them appearing once. The germline CDR1 and CDR2 sequences are SQVTM and ANQGSEA. V gave up 8 bases and J gave up 0 bases; unmatched junction bases: 4. This CDR3 spans 12 amino acids. This specimen was tumor tissue, taken after anti-PD-1 treatment. The source of this sequence is a human donor with basal cell carcinoma. The chain employs TRBV29-1 and TRBJ2-7; 7 bases fit TRBD1. The CDR3 DNA reads TGCAGCATCCGGGACAGCTCCTACGAGCAGTACTTC. Its translation: CSIRDSSYEQYF.